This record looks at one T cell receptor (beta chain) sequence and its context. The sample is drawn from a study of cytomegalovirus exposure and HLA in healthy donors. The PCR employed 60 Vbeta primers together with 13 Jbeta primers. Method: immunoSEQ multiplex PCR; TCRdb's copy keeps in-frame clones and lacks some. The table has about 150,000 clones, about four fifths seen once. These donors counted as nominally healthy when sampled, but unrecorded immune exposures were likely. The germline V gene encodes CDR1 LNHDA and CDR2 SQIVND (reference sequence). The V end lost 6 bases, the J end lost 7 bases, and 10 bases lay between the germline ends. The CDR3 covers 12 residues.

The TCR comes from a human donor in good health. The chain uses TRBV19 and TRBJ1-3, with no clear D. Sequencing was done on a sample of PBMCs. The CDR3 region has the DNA TGTGCCAGTAGCCTCCTAGAGAACACCATATATTTT. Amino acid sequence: CASSLLENTIYF.